These 4 T cell receptor beta chains came from one sample sequenced in a study of T cell responses to AZD1222 COVID-19 vaccine. Measured with immunoSEQ multiplex PCR; TCRdb has only the in-frame clones, and not every one. The table includes 170,000 or so clones, just over 85% detected once. The material was peripheral blood, obtained 28 days after the second AZD1222 dose. The receptors here all came from an adult who received the AZD1222 COVID-19 vaccine.

The chain links TRBV6-5 to TRBJ1-6; weak D call: TRBD1 (6 bases). Germline-derived CDR1 and CDR2 are MNHEY and SVGAGI. V dropped 5 bases and J dropped 7 bases, with 6 bases sitting between them. This CDR3 has 12 amino acids. CDR3 coding DNA: TGTGCCAGCAGTCAGGGGAATTCACCCCTCCACTTT. It encodes CASSQGNSPLHF.

The CDR3 region is CASSLEADLVPYGYTF. The DNA for the CDR3 is TGTGCCAGCAGTTTAGAGGCGGACTTAGTCCCGTATGGCTACACCTTC. V is TRBV27 and J is TRBJ1-2; the D is unclear. The CDR3 is 16 residues long. Trimming took off 2 bases at V and 5 bases at J, with 18 bases between the two ends. In germline, CDR1 is MNHEY, CDR2 SMNVEV (reference sequence).

This chain connects TRBV7-2 to TRBJ2-7; D not resolved. V lost 5 bases to trimming and J lost 4 bases, with 9 bases between them. The germline gives CDR1 SGHTA, CDR2 FQGNSA. This CDR3 is built from 12 residues. The CDR3: CASSANSYEQYF. The CDR3 DNA reads as TGTGCCAGCAGCGCGAACAGTTACGAGCAGTACTTC.

This clone was found once. The V call is TRBV23-1, the J call TRBJ2-3; TRBD1 agrees at 7 bases. TRBV23-1 is labeled an ORF, and its function is uncertain. V gave up 3 bases and J gave up 8 bases; unmatched junction bases: 8. This CDR3 has 14 residues. CDR3 DNA: TGCGCCAGCAGTCATCAAACAGGGGATGGTACGCAGTATTTT. This translates into CASSHQTGDGTQYF.